These 2 T cell receptor beta chains share one sample of origin, sequenced in a study of blood T cell repertoires in COVID-19. Assay: immunoSEQ multiplex PCR; the TCRdb copy retains only in-frame clones and omits some. The sample lists some 28,000 clones, around 91% seen once, with 10% in the top ten. The sample comprised peripheral blood. These receptors were obtained from a man aged 55 to 69 with acute or convalescent COVID-19.

The chain has TRBV5-4 and TRBJ2-5; D might be TRBD1 (5 bases). The germline gives CDR1 SGHNT, CDR2 YYREEE (reference sequence). Trimming took 1 base from V and 3 from J, leaving 7 bases between them. This CDR3 is 13 amino acids long. CDR3 loop: CASSLMTEETQYF. In DNA, the CDR3 is TGTGCCAGCAGCTTGATGACAGAAGAGACCCAGTACTTC.

Here the CDR3 DNA reads TGTGCCAGCAGCTTAGGGGACAGGTCTAACTATGGCTACACCTTC. Its protein product is CASSLGDRSNYGYTF. The chain combines TRBV7-8 with TRBJ1-2; 8 nucleotides match TRBD1. Germline-derived CDR1 and CDR2 are SGHVS and FQNEAQ. V was pared by 1 base and J by 0 bases, with 1 base of the junction left unmatched. CDR3 length: 15 residues.